The 15 T cell receptor beta chains below all came from one sample that was sequenced in a study of T cell repertoires in cytomegalovirus infection. TCRdb re-derived calls from the reads in MiXCR, one entry per CDR3 protein. The sample records more than 200,000 distinct CDR3 sequences, less than 9.5% being singletons. Sequencing input: PBMCs. These receptors were collected from a human donor in good health (CMV status not recorded). Some clones in this sample may be carry-over from other donors' samples.

This clonotype was counted only a few times. The chain uses TRBV10-2 and TRBJ2-1; a weak D match, TRBD1 (5 bases). Germline lookup yields CDR1 WSHSY and CDR2 SAAADI. V gave up 8 bases and J gave up 6 bases, with 14 bases separating them. The CDR3 is made up of 13 amino acids. The CDR3 coding sequence is TGCGCCAGCGGGGCAGGAAGGGGCAATGAGCAGTTCTTC. Its translation is CASGAGRGNEQFF.

As DNA, the CDR3 is TGCGCCAGCAGCCAAGATACGGAGTCCACGCAGTATTTT. Protein: CASSQDTESTQYF. The V call is TRBV4-1, the J call TRBJ2-3; D not resolved. The V gene's germline CDR1 is MGHRA and CDR2 YSYEKL. V was clipped by 0 bases and J by 9 bases, with 10 bases between them. The CDR3 totals 13 residues.

As regards this clonotype: A much larger clone sits a single nucleotide away, making a read error possible. The genes are TRBV6-8 and TRBJ1-5; no reliable D call. Germline lookup yields CDR1 MNHGY and CDR2 SAAAGT. This CDR3 has 13 residues. Here the CDR3 DNA reads TGTGCCAGCAGGAGTGTCGGCAATCAGGCCCAGCATTTT. Its protein is CASRSVGNQAQHF.

In regard to this clonotype: This may be a read error, as it is one base from a much larger clone. This chain links TRBV19 with TRBJ2-7, with 8 bases lining up with TRBD1. CDR1 and CDR2 (germline): LNHDA, SQIVND (reference sequence). The CDR3 is 14 amino acids. CDR3 bases: TGTGCCAGTAATCTTCCGGGACAGGAAAACGAGCAGCACTTC. Its protein is CASNLPGQENEQHF. Based on the CDR3 plus reference TRBV19 and TRBJ2-7, the full variable domain is DGGITQSPKYLFRKEGQNVTLSCEQNLNHDAMYWYRQDPGQGLRLIYYSQIVNDFQKGDIAEGYSVSREKKESFPLTVTSAQKNPTAFYLCASNLPGQENEQHFGPGTRLTVT.

This clonotype was detected a few times. This chain links TRBV19 with TRBJ1-1; no reliable D call. Germline V CDR1 and CDR2: LNHDA, SQIVND (reference sequence). The CDR3 covers 14 residues. Trimming removed 9 bases from V and 0 bases from J, with 14 bases in between. The CDR3 sequence: CASKGEMMNTEAFF. The DNA of the CDR3 is TGTGCCAGCAAGGGTGAGATGATGAACACTGAAGCTTTCTTT.

This clonotype came up a few times. The chain joins TRBV29-1 to TRBJ1-2, with 10 bases aligning to TRBD1. V was clipped by 4 bases and J by 7 bases; unmatched bases: 6. Germline V lookup: CDR1 SQVTM, CDR2 ANQGSEA. This CDR3 region has 13 residues. CDR3 in DNA: TGCAGCGTTGCCGGTCGGGACAGGGGTGGCTACACCTTC. Translation gives CSVAGRDRGGYTF.

There are many counts of this clonotype. The chain recombines TRBV6-5 with TRBJ1-4; D is possibly TRBD1 (6 bases). From germline, CDR1 is MNHEY and CDR2 SVGAGI. V shed 2 bases and J shed 8 bases, with 12 bases lying between them. The CDR3 length is 14 residues. The CDR3 DNA follows: TGTGCCAGCAGTTACGGGGGGCGCGGGGAAAAACTGTTTTTT. This sequence encodes CASSYGGRGEKLFF.

This clonotype was seen just once. The rearrangement uses TRBV20-1 and TRBJ2-1; D unresolved. Germline V gives CDR1 DFQATT, CDR2 SNEGSKA (reference sequence). The CDR3 has 14 amino acids. V lost 3 bases, J lost 0 bases, and 9 bases lay in between. The CDR3 reads CSASRTSSYNEQFF. CDR3 DNA: TGCAGTGCTAGTAGAACGAGCTCCTACAATGAGCAGTTCTTC.

The table lists this clonotype with a few counts. This sequence joins TRBV6-2 or TRBV6-3 and TRBJ1-4; 8 positions match TRBD1. The CDR3 is made up of 13 amino acids. Germline CDR1 is MNHEY and CDR2 is SVGEGT. J was trimmed by 4 bases and V by 8 bases; bases with no gene match: 3. The DNA for the CDR3 is TGTGCCAGCGGGGACAGGAGTAATGAAAAACTGTTTTTT. This encodes CASGDRSNEKLFF.

This clonotype was observed at least ten times. The V call is TRBV7-2, the J call TRBJ2-3; maybe TRBD1 (6 bases). The V end was cut by 5 bases, the J end by 0 bases, with 12 bases between. From germline, CDR1 is SGHTA and CDR2 FQGNSA. The CDR3 totals 15 residues. The CDR3 nucleotides read TGTGCCAGCAGCCCGACAGGAATTAGCACAGATACGCAGTATTTT. Amino acid sequence: CASSPTGISTDTQYF.

This clonotype was observed many times. The chain is built from TRBV7-2 and TRBJ1-2; 7 bases fit TRBD1. The CDR3 loop spans 15 amino acids. The ends lost 6 bases at V and 3 bases at J; junction bases unmatched: 10. The germline V gene encodes CDR1 SGHTA and CDR2 FQGNSA. Written as DNA, the CDR3 is TGTGCCAGCAGTCCGGGACAGCTTTTATACTATGGCTACACCTTC. Protein sequence: CASSPGQLLYYGYTF.

Many counts were recorded for this clonotype. This chain uses TRBV7-3 with TRBJ2-3, with D tentatively TRBD1 or TRBD2 (7 bases each). Deletions cut 2 bases from V and 4 bases from J, with 13 bases between. Germline V gives CDR1 SGHTA, CDR2 FQGTGA. The CDR3 extends over 15 amino acids. DNA of the CDR3: TGTGCCAGCAGCTTACAGGGGGGGGCATCAGATACGCAGTATTTT. It translates to CASSLQGGASDTQYF.

This clonotype was observed at least ten times. The chain combines TRBV7-2 with TRBJ1-5, with unresolved D. Germline V gene data show CDR1 as SGHTA and CDR2 as FQGNSA. V dropped 1 base and J dropped 3 bases, with 10 bases sitting between them. The CDR3 is made up of 15 amino acids. The CDR3 loop reads CASSLEEGNNQPQHF. The CDR3 region has the DNA TGTGCCAGCAGCTTAGAGGAGGGCAACAATCAGCCCCAGCATTTT. Supplemented by reference TRBV7-2 and TRBJ1-5, the full variable domain reads GAGVSQSPSNKVTEKGKDVELRCDPISGHTALYWYRQSLGQGLEFLIYFQGNSAPDKSGLPSDRFSAERTGGSVSTLTIQRTQQEDSAVYLCASSLEEGNNQPQHFGDGTRLSIL.

The sample holds many counts of this clonotype. The chain employs TRBV5-4 and TRBJ2-5; D assignment may be TRBD1 or TRBD2 (6 bases each). The germline V and J ends were trimmed by 0 bases and 7 bases, with 16 bases remaining between them. The CDR3 totals 15 residues. Germline V lookup: CDR1 SGHNT, CDR2 YYREEE (reference sequence). This chain's CDR3 is CASSLDGTGGRTQYF. In DNA, the CDR3 is TGTGCCAGCAGCTTGGACGGGACTGGGGGCCGGACCCAGTACTTC.

This clonotype was recorded many times. V is TRBV7-2 and J is TRBJ1-2; TRBD1 agrees at 9 bases. The CDR3 extends over 14 amino acids. Germline V CDR1 and CDR2: SGHTA, FQGNSA. With 2 bases clipped from V and 5 bases from J, the junction kept 3 bases outside the gene matches. The CDR3 region has the DNA TGTGCCAGCAGCTTATCGACAGGGGGATATGGCTACACCTTC. Its translation: CASSLSTGGYGYTF.